Described below is a single TCR beta chain sequence and its context. Which antigen it targets is not known. No clone much larger than this one lies a single base away; base qualities are absent. The sample originates from a study of shared clonotypes between healthy human individuals (dated by TCRdb to 2020 to 2021). Notes on the research overall: The cohort comprised a couple of women and a few men aged 18 to 49 years. For each donor, CD4 naive and CD4 memory were each given three plates, CD8 naive was given two plates, and CD8 memory was given one plate. Blood TCR repertoires of five healthy adults were deeply sequenced to estimate repertoire size and the extent of clonotype sharing between individuals. To increase sequencing depth and limit assay-specific biases, TCR repertoire library preparation and sequencing were carried out by different laboratories using diverse techniques. Each donor's leukapheresis produced roughly between about 0.8 and 8.9 billion PBMCs.

Summary of the overall study and its limitations: Based on pairwise subsampling, the degree of clonotype sharing among donors was expected to be affected by sequencing depth. Approximately 5% of naive CD4, 3.5% of naive CD8, roughly 2.4% of memory CD4, and less than 0.45% of memory CD8 clonotypes were shared across a few donors. Sampling was limited to blood, and TCR repertoires in tissue likely differ from TCR repertoires in blood. Estimated clonotype richness was generally larger for naive than for memory subsets. Incomplete sequencing was indicated by rarefaction of sorted-subset datasets, despite the large sequencing depth. Compared with non-shared clonotypes, clonotypes shared by all four sorted-subset donors had higher generation probabilities. Because the study included only a small number of donors, the genetic and exposure-history diversity represented was limited.

The donors were healthy, HIV-negative adults who had no recently reported acute infections or vaccinations. Only Caucasian adults living in Nashville, Tennessee, USA were represented among the donors. Magnetic negative selection was used to enrich CD4+ T cells, after which naive cells were positively selected on CD45RA and the negative fraction became the memory subset. Blood was obtained by leukapheresis, after which PBMCs were separated by Ficoll-Histopaque density gradient centrifugation and cryopreserved in liquid nitrogen vapor phase. Analytical flow cytometry was used to check the purity and quantity of every magnetically sorted T cell population. Each sorted fraction had its genomic DNA isolated and then quantified by UV absorbance on a Nanodrop 2000c. Using the deep immunoSEQ assay, TCR CDR3 regions were amplified from genomic DNA by multiplex PCR. Extracted genomic DNA from each cell subset was distributed evenly across all wells of several immunoSEQ 96-well plates, and each plate was treated as a replicate. For sorted subsets, each replicate PCR was loaded with 200 ng genomic DNA, equivalent to 30,000 or so T cell genomes. The purified libraries were quantified using a Qubit 3.0 fluorometer, sized with a Bioanalyzer 2100, and then quantified again using the KAPA Library Quantification kit. A separate single-read 150-cycle Illumina NextSeq 550 flow cell was used to sequence each immunoSEQ 96-well plate. The published analysis was carried out like this. Because the immunoSEQ output included only junctional sequences and no quality scores, the filtering could not be the same as the filtering used for full-length reads. Sequences were annotated with PyIR, a Python wrapper for IgBLAST v1.9, and V/J genes and CDR3 were assigned using IMGT germline references. Reads were filtered out if the reads had weak V/J assignments (E-value above 1e-6), no CDR3, stop codons, out-of-frame junctions, or ambiguous translated residues. V3J clonotypes were defined as sequences sharing the same inferred V gene, J gene, and CDR3 amino acid sequence. The percentage overlap between two repertoires was calculated by dividing the number of shared unique clonotypes by the size of the smaller repertoire. Three approaches were used to assess repertoire richness: RTK rarefaction, the Chao1 estimator, and Recon v2.1 estimates of unobserved clonotypes. Generation probabilities for all TCRbeta clonotypes obtained by the gDNA method from a handful of donors were computed using OLGA. What TCRdb holds here is the immuneACCESS table cut down to in-frame rearrangements. Part of the clones is not present; checked against another copy, under half of the missing clones reflect an unresolved V gene, and the others are unexplained. V and J calls and clone size follow that table, whereas D and trimming were derived from the DNA. The table for this sample lists 950,000 to 1,100,000 clones; around 74% of them were counted only once. The ten largest clonotypes hold about 1.4% of the sample.

The receptor was derived from a man aged 18-30 years in good health. Source material: memory CD4+ T cells sorted from blood. Read against the paper, the sample's cell subset or site label means: CD45RA-negative fraction.

The DNA is as follows: TGTGCCAGCGGATGGGATAGAGCTGAAGCTTTCTTT. This is translated as CASGWDRAEAFF. The chain links TRBV2 with TRBJ1-1, with no confidently assigned D gene. CDR1 and CDR2 are drawn from the germline V gene: SNHLY, FYNNEI. V is clipped by 8 bases and J by 6 bases, and the sequence between their germline boundaries is 13 bases long. The CDR3, cysteine through phenylalanine, is 12 amino acids long. The only DNA kept is the CDR3, 36 bases in frame from the first base. Here the CDR3 is joined to the reference TRBV2 and TRBJ1-1 genes, and the full variable domain is: EPEVTQTPSHQVTQMGQEVILRCVPISNHLYFYWYRQILGQKVEFLVSFYNNEISEKSEIFDDQFSVERPDGSNFTLKIRSTKLEDSAMYFCASGWDRAEAFFGQGTRLTVV.